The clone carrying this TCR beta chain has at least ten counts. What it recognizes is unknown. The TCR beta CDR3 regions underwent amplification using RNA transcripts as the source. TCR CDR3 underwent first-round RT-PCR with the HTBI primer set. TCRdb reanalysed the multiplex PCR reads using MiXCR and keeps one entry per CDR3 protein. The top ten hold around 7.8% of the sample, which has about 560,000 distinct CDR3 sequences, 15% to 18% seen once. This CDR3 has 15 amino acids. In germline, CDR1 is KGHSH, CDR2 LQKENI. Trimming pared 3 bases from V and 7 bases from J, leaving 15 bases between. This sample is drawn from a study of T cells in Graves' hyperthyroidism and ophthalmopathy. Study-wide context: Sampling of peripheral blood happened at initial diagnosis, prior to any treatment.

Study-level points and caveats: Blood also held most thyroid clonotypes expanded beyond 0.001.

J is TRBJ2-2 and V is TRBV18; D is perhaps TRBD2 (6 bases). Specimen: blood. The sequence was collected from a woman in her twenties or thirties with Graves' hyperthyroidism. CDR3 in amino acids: CASSPAGPPYGELFF. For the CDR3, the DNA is TGTGCCAGCTCACCGGCGGGACCGCCTTACGGGGAGCTGTTTTTT. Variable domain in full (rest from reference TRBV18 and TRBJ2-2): NAGVMQNPRHLVRRRGQEARLRCSPMKGHSHVYWYRQLPEEGLKFMVYLQKENIIDESGMPKERFSAEFPKEGPSILRIQQVVRGDSAAYFCASSPAGPPYGELFFGEGSRLTVL.